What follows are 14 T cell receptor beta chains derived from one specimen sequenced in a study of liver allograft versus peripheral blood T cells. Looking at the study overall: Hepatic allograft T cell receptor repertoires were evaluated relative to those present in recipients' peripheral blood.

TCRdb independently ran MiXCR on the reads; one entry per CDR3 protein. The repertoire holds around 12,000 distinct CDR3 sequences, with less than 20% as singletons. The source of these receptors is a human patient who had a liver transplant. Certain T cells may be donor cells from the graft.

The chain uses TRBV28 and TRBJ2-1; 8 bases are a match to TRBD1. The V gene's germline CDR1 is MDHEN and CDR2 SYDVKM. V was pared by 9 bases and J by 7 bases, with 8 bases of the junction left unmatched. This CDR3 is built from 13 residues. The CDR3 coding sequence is TGTGCCAGTTCGACAGGGGCGTATAATGAGCAGTTCTTC. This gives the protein CASSTGAYNEQFF. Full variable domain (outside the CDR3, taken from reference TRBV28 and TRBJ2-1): DVKVTQSSRYLVKRTGEKVFLECVQDMDHENMFWYRQDPGLGLRLIYFSYDVKMKEKGDIPEGYSVSREKKERFSLILESASTNQTSMYLCASSTGAYNEQFFGPGTRLTVL.

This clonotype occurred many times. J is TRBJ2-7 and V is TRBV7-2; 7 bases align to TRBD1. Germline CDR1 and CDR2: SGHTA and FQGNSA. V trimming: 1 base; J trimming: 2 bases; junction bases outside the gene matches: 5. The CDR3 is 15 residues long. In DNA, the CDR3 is TGTGCCAGCAGCTTAGGATGGGACAGTCCCTACGAGCAGTACTTC. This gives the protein CASSLGWDSPYEQYF.

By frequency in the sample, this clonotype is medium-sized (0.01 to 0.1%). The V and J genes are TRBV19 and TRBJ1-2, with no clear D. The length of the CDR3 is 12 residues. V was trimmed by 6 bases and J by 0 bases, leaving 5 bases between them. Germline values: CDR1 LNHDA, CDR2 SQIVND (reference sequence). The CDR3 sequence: CASSRTNYGYTF. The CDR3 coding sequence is TGTGCCAGTAGCAGAACTAACTATGGCTACACCTTC. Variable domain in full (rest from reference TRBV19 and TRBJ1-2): DGGITQSPKYLFRKEGQNVTLSCEQNLNHDAMYWYRQDPGQGLRLIYYSQIVNDFQKGDIAEGYSVSREKKESFPLTVTSAQKNPTAFYLCASSRTNYGYTFGSGTRLTVV.

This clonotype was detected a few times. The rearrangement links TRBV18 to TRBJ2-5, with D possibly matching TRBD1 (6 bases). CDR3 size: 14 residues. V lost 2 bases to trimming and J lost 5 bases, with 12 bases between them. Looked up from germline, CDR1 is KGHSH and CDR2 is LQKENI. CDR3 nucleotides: TGTGCCAGCTCACCAATCCGGGACACGGAGACCCAGTACTTC. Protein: CASSPIRDTETQYF.

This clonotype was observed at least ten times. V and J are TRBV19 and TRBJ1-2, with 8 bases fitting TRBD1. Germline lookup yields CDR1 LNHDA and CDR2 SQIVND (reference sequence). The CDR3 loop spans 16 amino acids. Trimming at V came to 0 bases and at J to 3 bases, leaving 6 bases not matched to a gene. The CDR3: CASSIEAAGGYYGYTF. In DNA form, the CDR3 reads TGTGCCAGTAGTATAGAAGCCGCAGGGGGCTACTATGGCTACACCTTC. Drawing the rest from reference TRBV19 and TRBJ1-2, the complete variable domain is DGGITQSPKYLFRKEGQNVTLSCEQNLNHDAMYWYRQDPGQGLRLIYYSQIVNDFQKGDIAEGYSVSREKKESFPLTVTSAQKNPTAFYLCASSIEAAGGYYGYTFGSGTRLTVV.

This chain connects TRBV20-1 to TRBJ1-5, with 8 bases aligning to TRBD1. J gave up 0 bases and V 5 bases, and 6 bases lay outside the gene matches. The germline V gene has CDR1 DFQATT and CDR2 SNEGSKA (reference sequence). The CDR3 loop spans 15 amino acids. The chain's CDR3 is CSAPTGGYSNQPQHF. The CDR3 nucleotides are TGCAGTGCTCCCACAGGGGGTTATAGCAATCAGCCCCAGCATTTT.

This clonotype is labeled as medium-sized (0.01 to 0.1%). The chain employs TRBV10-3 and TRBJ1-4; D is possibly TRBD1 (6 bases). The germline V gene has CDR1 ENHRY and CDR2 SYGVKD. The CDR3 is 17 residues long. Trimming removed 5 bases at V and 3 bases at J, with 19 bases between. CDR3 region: CAISPLLGGLANEKLFF. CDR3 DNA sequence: TGTGCCATCAGTCCTCTCCTGGGGGGGCTTGCTAATGAAAAACTGTTTTTT.

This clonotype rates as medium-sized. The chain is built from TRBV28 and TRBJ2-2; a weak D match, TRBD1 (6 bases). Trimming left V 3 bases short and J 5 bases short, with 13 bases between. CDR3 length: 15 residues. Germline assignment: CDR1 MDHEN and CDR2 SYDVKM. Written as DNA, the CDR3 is TGTGCCAGCAGTTTTATATCAACAGGGACCGGGGAGCTGTTTTTT. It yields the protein CASSFISTGTGELFF.

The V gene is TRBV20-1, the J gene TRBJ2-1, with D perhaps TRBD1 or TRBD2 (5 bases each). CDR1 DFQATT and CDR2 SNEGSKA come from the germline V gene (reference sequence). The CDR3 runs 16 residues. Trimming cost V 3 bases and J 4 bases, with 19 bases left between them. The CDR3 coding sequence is TGCAGTGCTAGTCTTGGGGGAAGCGGACCATACAATGAGCAGTTCTTC. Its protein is CSASLGGSGPYNEQFF.

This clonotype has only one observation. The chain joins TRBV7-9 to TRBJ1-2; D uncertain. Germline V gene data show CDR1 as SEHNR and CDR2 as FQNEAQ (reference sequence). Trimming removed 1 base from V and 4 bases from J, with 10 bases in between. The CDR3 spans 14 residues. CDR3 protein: CASSLDAGLYGYTF. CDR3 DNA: TGTGCCAGCAGCTTAGACGCAGGTCTCTATGGCTACACCTTC. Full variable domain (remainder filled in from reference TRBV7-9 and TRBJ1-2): DTGVSQNPRHKITKRGQNVTFRCDPISEHNRLYWYRQTLGQGPEFLTYFQNEAQLEKSRLLSDRFSAERPKGSFSTLEIQRTEQGDSAMYLCASSLDAGLYGYTFGSGTRLTVV.

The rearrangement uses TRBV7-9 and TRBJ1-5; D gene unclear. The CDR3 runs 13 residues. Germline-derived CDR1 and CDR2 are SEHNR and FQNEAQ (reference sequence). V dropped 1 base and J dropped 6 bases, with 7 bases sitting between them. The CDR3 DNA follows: TGTGCCAGCAGCTTAGGGAGCGGTCAGCCCCAGCATTTT. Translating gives CASSLGSGQPQHF.

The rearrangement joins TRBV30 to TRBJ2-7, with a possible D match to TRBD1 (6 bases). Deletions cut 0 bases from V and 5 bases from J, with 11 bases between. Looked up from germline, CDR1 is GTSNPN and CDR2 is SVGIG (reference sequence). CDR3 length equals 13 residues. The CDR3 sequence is CAWSVQGWDEQYF. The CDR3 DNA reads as TGTGCCTGGAGTGTACAGGGCTGGGACGAGCAGTACTTC.

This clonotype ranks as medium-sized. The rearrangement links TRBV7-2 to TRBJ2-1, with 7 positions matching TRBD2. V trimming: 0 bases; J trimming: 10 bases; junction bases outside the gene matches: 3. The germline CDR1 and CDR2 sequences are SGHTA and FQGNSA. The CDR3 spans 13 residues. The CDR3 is CASSLAGGREQFF. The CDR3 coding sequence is TGTGCCAGCAGCTTAGCGGGGGGGAGGGAGCAGTTCTTC.

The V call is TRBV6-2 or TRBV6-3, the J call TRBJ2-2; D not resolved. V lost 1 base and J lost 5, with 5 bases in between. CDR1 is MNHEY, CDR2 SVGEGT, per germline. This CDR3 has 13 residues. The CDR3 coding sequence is TGTGCCAGCAGTTACTTAGGGACCGGGGAGCTGTTTTTT. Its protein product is CASSYLGTGELFF.